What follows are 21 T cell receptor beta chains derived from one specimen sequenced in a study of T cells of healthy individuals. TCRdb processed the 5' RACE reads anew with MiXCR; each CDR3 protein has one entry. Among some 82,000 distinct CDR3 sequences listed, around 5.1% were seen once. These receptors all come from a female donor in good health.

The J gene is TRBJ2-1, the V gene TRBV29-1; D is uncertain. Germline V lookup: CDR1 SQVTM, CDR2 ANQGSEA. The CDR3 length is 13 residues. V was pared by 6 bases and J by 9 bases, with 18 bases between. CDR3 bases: TGCAGCGTGGACCAGGCTGGAGTGGGTGAGCAGTTCTTC. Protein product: CSVDQAGVGEQFF.

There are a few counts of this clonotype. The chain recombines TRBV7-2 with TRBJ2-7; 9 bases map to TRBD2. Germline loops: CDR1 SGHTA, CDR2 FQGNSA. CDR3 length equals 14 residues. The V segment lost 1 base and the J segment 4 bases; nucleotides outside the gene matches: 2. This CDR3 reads CASSLGGRGYEQYF. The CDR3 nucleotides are TGTGCCAGCAGCTTAGGCGGGAGGGGATACGAGCAGTACTTC.

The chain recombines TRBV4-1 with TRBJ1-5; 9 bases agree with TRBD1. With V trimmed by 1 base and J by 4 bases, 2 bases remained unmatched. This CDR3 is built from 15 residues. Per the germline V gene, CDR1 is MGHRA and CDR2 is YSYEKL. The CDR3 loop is CASSQVGTGNQPQHF. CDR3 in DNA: TGCGCCAGCAGCCAAGTCGGGACAGGGAATCAGCCCCAGCATTTT.

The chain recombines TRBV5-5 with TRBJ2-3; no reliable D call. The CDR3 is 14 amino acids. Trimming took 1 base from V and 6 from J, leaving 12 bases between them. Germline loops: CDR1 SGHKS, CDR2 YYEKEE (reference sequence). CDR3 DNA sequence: TGTGCCAGCAGCTTGATACCCCGCGGCGATACGCAGTATTTT. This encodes CASSLIPRGDTQYF.

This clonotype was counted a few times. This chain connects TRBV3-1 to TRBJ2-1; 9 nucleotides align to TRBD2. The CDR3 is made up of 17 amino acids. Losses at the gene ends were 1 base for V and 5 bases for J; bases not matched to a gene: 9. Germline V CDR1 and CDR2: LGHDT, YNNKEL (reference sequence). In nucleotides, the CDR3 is TGTGCCAGCAGCCAAGGATTCGCTAGCGGGGCTAACAATGAGCAGTTCTTC. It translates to CASSQGFASGANNEQFF.

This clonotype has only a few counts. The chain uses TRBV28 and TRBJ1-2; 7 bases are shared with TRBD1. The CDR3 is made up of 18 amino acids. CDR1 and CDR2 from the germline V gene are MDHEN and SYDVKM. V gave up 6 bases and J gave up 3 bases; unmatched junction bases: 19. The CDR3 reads CASSLRRSRDSLDYGYTF. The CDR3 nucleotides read TGTGCCAGCAGCCTTCGACGGTCTCGGGACAGCCTGGACTATGGCTACACCTTC.

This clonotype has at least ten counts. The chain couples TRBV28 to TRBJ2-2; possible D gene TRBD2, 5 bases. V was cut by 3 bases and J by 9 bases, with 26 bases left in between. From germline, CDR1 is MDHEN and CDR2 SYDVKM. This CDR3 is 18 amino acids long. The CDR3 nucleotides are TGTGCCAGCAGTTTGTATCCTGAGGAGGAGAGCCCCTCCTGGGAGCTGTTTTTT. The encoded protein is CASSLYPEEESPSWELFF.

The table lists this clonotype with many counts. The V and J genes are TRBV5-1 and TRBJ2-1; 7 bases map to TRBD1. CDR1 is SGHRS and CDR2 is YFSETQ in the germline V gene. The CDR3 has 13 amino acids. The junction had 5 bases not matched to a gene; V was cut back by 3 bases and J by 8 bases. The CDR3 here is CASSYTGVDEQFF. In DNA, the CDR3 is TGCGCCAGCAGCTACACAGGGGTGGATGAGCAGTTCTTC.

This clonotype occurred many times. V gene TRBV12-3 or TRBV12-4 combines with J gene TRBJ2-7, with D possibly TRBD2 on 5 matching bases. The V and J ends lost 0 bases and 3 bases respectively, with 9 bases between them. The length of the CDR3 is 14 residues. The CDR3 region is CASSLAGEYYEQYF. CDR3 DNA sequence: TGTGCCAGCAGTTTAGCCGGGGAGTACTACGAGCAGTACTTC.

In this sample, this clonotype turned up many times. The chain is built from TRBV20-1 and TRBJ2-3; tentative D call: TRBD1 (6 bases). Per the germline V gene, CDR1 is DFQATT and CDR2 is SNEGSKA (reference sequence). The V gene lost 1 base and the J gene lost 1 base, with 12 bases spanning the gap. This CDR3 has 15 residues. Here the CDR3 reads CSARGGTTGTDTQYF. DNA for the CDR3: TGCAGTGCTAGAGGAGGGACAACCGGCACAGATACGCAGTATTTT.

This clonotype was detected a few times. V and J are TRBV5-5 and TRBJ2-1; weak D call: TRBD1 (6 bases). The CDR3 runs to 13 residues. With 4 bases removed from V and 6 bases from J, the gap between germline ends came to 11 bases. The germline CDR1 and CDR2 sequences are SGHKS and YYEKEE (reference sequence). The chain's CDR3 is CASSSMTGNEQFF. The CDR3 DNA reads TGTGCCAGCAGCAGCATGACAGGCAATGAGCAGTTCTTC.

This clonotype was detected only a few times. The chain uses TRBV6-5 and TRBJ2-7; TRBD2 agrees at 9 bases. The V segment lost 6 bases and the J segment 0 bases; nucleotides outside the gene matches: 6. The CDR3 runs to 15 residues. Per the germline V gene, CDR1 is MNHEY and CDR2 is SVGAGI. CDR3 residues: CASSPAGGYSYEQYF. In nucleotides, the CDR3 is TGTGCCAGCAGCCCCGCGGGGGGGTACTCCTACGAGCAGTACTTC.

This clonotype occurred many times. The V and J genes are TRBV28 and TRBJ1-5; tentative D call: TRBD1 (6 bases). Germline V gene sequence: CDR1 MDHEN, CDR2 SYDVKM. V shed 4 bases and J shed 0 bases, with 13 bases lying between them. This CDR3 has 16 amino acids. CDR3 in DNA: TGTGCCAGCAGTTCCAGGGGATGGTATAGCAATCAGCCCCAGCATTTT. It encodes CASSSRGWYSNQPQHF. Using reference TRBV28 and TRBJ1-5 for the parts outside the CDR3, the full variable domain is DVKVTQSSRYLVKRTGEKVFLECVQDMDHENMFWYRQDPGLGLRLIYFSYDVKMKEKGDIPEGYSVSREKKERFSLILESASTNQTSMYLCASSSRGWYSNQPQHFGDGTRLSIL.

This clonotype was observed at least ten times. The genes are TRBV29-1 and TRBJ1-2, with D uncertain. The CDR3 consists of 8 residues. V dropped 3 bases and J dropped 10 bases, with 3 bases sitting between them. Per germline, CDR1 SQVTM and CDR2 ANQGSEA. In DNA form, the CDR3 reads TGCAGCGTTGACGACTACACCTTC. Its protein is CSVDDYTF.

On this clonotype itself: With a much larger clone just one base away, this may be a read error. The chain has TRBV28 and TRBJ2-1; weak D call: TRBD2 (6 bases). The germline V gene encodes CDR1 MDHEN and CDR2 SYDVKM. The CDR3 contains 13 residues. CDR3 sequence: CASSPGPGDEQLF. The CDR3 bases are TGTGCCAGCAGCCCGGGCCCGGGGGATGAGCAGCTCTTC.

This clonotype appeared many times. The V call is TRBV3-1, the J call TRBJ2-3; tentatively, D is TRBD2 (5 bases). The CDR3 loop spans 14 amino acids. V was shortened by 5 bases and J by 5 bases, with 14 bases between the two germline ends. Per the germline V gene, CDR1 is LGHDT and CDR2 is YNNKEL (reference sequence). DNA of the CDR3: TGTGCCAGCAGCGAGCGAGCAGGAGGAGATACGCAGTATTTT. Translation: CASSERAGGDTQYF.

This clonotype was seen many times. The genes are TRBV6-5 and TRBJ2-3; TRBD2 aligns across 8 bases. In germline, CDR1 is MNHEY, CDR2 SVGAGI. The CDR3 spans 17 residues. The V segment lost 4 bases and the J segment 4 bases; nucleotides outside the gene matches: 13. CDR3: CASSSGGTSTPPDTQYF. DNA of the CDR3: TGTGCCAGCAGTTCGGGGGGGACTAGTACCCCCCCAGATACGCAGTATTTT.

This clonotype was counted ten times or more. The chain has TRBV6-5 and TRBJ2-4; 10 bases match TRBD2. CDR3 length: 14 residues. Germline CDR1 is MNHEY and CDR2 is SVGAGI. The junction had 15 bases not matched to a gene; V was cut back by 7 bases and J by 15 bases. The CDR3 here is CASTPTSGVGRWYF. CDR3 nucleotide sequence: TGTGCCAGCACTCCTACTAGCGGGGTGGGCAGGTGGTACTTC.

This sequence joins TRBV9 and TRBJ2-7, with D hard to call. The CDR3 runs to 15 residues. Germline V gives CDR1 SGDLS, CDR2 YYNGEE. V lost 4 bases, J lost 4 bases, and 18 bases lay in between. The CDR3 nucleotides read TGTGCCAGCAGCCCCTTTCCGGGCGGCCTATACGAGCAGTACTTC. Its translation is CASSPFPGGLYEQYF. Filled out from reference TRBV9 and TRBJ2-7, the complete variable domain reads DSGVTQTPKHLITATGQRVTLRCSPRSGDLSVYWYQQSLDQGLQFLIQYYNGEERAKGNILERFSAQQFPDLHSELNLSSLELGDSALYFCASSPFPGGLYEQYFGPGTRLTVT.

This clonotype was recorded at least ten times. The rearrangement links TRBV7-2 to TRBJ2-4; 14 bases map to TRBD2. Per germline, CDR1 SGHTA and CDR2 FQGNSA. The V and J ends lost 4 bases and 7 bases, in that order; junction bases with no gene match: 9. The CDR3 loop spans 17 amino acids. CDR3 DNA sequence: TGTGCCAGCAGCTGGTCCGGGACTAGCGGGAGTGGGAACATTCAGTACTTC. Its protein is CASSWSGTSGSGNIQYF. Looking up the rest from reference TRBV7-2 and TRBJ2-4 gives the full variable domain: GAGVSQSPSNKVTEKGKDVELRCDPISGHTALYWYRQSLGQGLEFLIYFQGNSAPDKSGLPSDRFSAERTGGSVSTLTIQRTQQEDSAVYLCASSWSGTSGSGNIQYFGAGTRLSVL.

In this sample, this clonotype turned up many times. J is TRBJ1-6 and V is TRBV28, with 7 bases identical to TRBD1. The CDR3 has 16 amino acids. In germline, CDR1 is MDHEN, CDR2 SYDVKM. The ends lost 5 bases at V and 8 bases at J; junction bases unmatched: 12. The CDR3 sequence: CASSPPSRDSDSPLHF. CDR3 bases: TGTGCCAGCAGTCCCCCAAGCCGGGACAGCGATTCACCCCTCCACTTT.